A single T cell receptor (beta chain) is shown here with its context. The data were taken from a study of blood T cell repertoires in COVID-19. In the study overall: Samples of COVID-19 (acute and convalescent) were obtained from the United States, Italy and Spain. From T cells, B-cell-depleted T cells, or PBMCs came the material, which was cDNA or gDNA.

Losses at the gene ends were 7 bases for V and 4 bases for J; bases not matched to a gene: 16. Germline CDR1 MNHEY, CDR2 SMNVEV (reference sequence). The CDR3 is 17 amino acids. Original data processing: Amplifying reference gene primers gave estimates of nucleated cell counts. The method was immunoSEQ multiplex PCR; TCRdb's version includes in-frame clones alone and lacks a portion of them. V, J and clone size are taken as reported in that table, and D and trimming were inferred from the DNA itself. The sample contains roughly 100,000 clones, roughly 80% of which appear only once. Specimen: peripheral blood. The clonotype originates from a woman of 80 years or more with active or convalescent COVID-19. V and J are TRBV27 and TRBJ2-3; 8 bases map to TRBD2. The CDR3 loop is CASNPAGGSSGADTQYF. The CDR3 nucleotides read TGTGCCAGCAATCCGGCGGGAGGATCCTCAGGGGCAGATACGCAGTATTTT.